This T cell receptor beta chain was identified in a study of blood T cell repertoires in COVID-19. Overall study: Acute and convalescent COVID-19 samples came from the United States, Italy and Spain.

Produced via immunoSEQ multiplex PCR; TCRdb's table is partial and in-frame only. Of 150,000 or so clones listed, 65% to 90% were seen once; the top ten hold 7.2%. There are 12 residues in the CDR3. The V and J ends lost 2 bases and 4 bases respectively, with 5 bases between them. What was sequenced was peripheral blood. The rearrangement links TRBV12-3 or TRBV12-4 to TRBJ1-2; D not resolved. The receptor was isolated from a woman between 45 and 60 years old in a cohort sampled during active or convalescent COVID-19. This CDR3 reads CASSLRSYGYTF. The CDR3 DNA follows: TGTGCCAGCAGTTTACGTTCCTATGGCTACACCTTC.